The 17 T cell receptor beta chains given below trace back to one sample, sequenced in a study of blood T cell repertoires in COVID-19 (dated by TCRdb to about 2020). The method behind the library was the immunoSEQ multiplex PCR assay. This is the immuneACCESS table as TCRdb keeps it, with only in-frame sequences that have V and J called. A part of the clones is gone; compared with another copy, unresolved V genes explain less than half, and the rest is unexplained. Within this sample are about 66,000 clones, with 82% of them counted one time only. Approximately 6.6% of the sample lies in the top ten. Material: peripheral blood. The receptors were sampled from a man in his 60s with acute or convalescent COVID-19.

This clone occurred once. V usage is TRBV6-5 and J usage is TRBJ1-1; D remains ambiguous. Per the germline V gene, CDR1 is MNHEY and CDR2 is SVGAGI. The length of the CDR3 is 15 residues. With 2 bases removed from V and 0 bases from J, the gap between germline ends came to 10 bases. CDR3 residues: CASSYQAFMNTEAFF. The CDR3, as DNA: TGTGCCAGCAGTTACCAGGCGTTCATGAACACTGAAGCTTTCTTT.

The rearrangement uses TRBV6-6 and TRBJ1-1; 8 nucleotides match TRBD1. V was clipped by 6 bases and J by 1 base; unmatched bases: 10. This CDR3 region has 16 residues. CDR1 and CDR2 (germline): MNHNY, SVGAGI (reference sequence). The CDR3 sequence: CASRTGQGVANTEAFF. The CDR3 DNA reads TGTGCCAGCAGAACAGGACAGGGAGTAGCGAACACTGAAGCTTTCTTT.

This clone was seen a handful of times. The gene calls are TRBV7-2 and TRBJ2-3, with 9 bases that match TRBD2. The CDR3 has 18 residues. With V trimmed by 2 bases and J by 2 bases, 11 bases remained unmatched. Germline V lookup: CDR1 SGHTA, CDR2 FQGNSA. This chain's CDR3 is CASSLWPVAGDNTDTQYF. DNA for the CDR3: TGTGCCAGCAGCTTATGGCCAGTAGCGGGGGACAACACAGATACGCAGTATTTT.

V and J are TRBV10-3 and TRBJ1-6, with D possibly being TRBD1 (5 bases). The CDR3 is made up of 14 amino acids. The V end lost 6 bases, the J end lost 7 bases, and 13 bases lay between the germline ends. In germline, CDR1 is ENHRY, CDR2 SYGVKD. The CDR3, as DNA: TGTGCCATCAGGGAACAGGAACACAATTCACCCCTCCACTTT. As protein: CAIREQEHNSPLHF.

The rearrangement links TRBV6-5 to TRBJ2-2, with 10 bases identical to TRBD2. The CDR3 consists of 15 residues. Germline V gives CDR1 MNHEY, CDR2 SVGAGI. V shed 5 bases, J shed 1 base, and the junction held 1 base outside the gene matches. CDR3 sequence: CASSIAGGNTGELFF. CDR3 DNA sequence: TGTGCCAGCAGTATAGCGGGGGGGAACACCGGGGAGCTGTTTTTT.

V gene TRBV15 combines with J gene TRBJ2-5; 7 bases line up with TRBD2. The trim removed 5 bases at V and 5 bases at J, leaving 14 bases unmatched. Germline V CDR1 and CDR2: LNHNV, YYDKDF (reference sequence). The CDR3 has 16 residues. DNA for the CDR3: TGTGCCACCAGCTTCAGACTAGCTCCCTCTACGGAGACCCAGTACTTC. It yields the protein CATSFRLAPSTETQYF.

The chain is built from TRBV7-2 and TRBJ2-4; 8 positions agree with TRBD1. Germline V gene lookup returns CDR1 SGHTA and CDR2 FQGNSA. The trim removed 2 bases at V and 5 bases at J, leaving 2 bases unmatched. The CDR3 is 14 residues long. The CDR3 loop is CASSLQGAENIQYF. The CDR3 bases are TGTGCCAGCAGCTTACAGGGGGCCGAAAACATTCAGTACTTC.

The chain couples TRBV7-2 to TRBJ2-2; weak D call: TRBD1 (6 bases). V lost 5 bases to trimming and J lost 1 base, with 8 bases between them. CDR3 size: 14 residues. In germline, CDR1 is SGHTA, CDR2 FQGNSA. CDR3 coding DNA: TGTGCCAGCAGCCAGGGACAGAACACCGGGGAGCTGTTTTTT. Translating it yields CASSQGQNTGELFF.

The chain joins TRBV7-2 to TRBJ1-2, with D perhaps matching TRBD1 (6 bases). Germline loops: CDR1 SGHTA, CDR2 FQGNSA. Trimming stripped 5 bases from V and 7 bases from J, with 14 bases between. CDR3 size: 13 residues. The CDR3, as DNA: TGTGCCAGCAGCCAGGGGTCTGTGGGTGGCTACACCTTC. Its protein product is CASSQGSVGGYTF.

This rearrangement joins TRBV5-1 to TRBJ2-3; D remains ambiguous. Deletions cut 2 bases from V and 8 bases from J, with 27 bases between. This CDR3 is built from 18 residues. Looked up from germline, CDR1 is SGHRS and CDR2 is YFSETQ. CDR3 residues: CASSFKRARRSRIGTQYF. The DNA of the CDR3 is TGCGCCAGCAGCTTCAAGAGAGCCCGCCGGAGTAGAATAGGTACGCAGTATTTT.

This chain connects TRBV6-6 to TRBJ1-3, with TRBD1 identical over 10 bases. Trimming removed 5 bases from V and 0 bases from J; junction bases left unmatched: 10. This CDR3 contains 18 residues. CDR1 is MNHNY and CDR2 is SVGAGI in the germline V gene (reference sequence). CDR3 in amino acids: CASSLNDRGPSSGNTIYF. CDR3 coding DNA: TGTGCCAGCAGTCTGAACGACAGGGGGCCGAGCTCTGGAAACACCATATATTTT.

The J gene is TRBJ1-2, the V gene TRBV27; D ambiguous. V dropped 8 bases and J dropped 1 base, with 17 bases sitting between them. The CDR3 loop spans 15 amino acids. Germline V gene data show CDR1 as MNHEY and CDR2 as SMNVEV (reference sequence). CDR3 amino acids: CASSPAGSDNYGYTF. The CDR3 bases are TGTGCCAGCTCCCCCGCGGGCAGTGATAACTATGGCTACACCTTC.

The rearrangement links TRBV19 to TRBJ2-5; 10 positions agree with TRBD1. The germline CDR1 and CDR2 sequences are LNHDA and SQIVND (reference sequence). The CDR3 consists of 14 residues. Germline trimming cut 5 bases from V and 5 bases from J; bases unmatched to any gene: 5. The CDR3 loop is CASSPRTGGETQYF. The CDR3 coding sequence is TGTGCCAGTAGTCCCCGGACAGGGGGGGAGACCCAGTACTTC.

The chain uses TRBV10-1 and TRBJ2-2, with 11 bases matching TRBD2. V gave up 3 bases and J gave up 4 bases; unmatched junction bases: 10. Germline V lookup: CDR1 WNHNN, CDR2 SYGVQD (reference sequence). CDR3 length equals 18 residues. The CDR3 sequence is CASSEGLAGGPGTGELFF. CDR3 nucleotide sequence: TGCGCCAGCAGTGAAGGCCTAGCGGGGGGCCCGGGCACCGGGGAGCTGTTTTTT.

This chain connects TRBV30 to TRBJ2-5, with 8 bases matching TRBD1. Germline loops: CDR1 GTSNPN, CDR2 SVGIG (reference sequence). V was pared by 5 bases and J by 5 bases, with 4 bases of the junction left unmatched. This CDR3 is 12 amino acids long. The DNA of the CDR3 is TGTGCCTGGGGGACAGGCAGGGAGACCCAGTACTTC. Translating it yields CAWGTGRETQYF. The variable domain in full, completed from reference TRBV30 and TRBJ2-5, reads SQTIHQWPATLVQPVGSPLSLECTVEGTSNPNLYWYRQAAGRGLQLLFYSVGIGQISSEVPQNLSASRPQDRQFILSSKKLLLSDSGFYLCAWGTGRETQYFGPGTRLLVL.

The genes are TRBV6-2 or TRBV6-3 and TRBJ1-5; D gene unclear. V was pared by 2 bases and J by 6 bases, with 11 bases between. Looked up from germline, CDR1 is MNHEY and CDR2 is SVGEGT. The CDR3 length is 14 residues. The CDR3 DNA is TGTGCCAGCAGTTACACGGGGAGAGGTCAGCCCCAGCATTTT. Its protein product is CASSYTGRGQPQHF.

The rearrangement joins TRBV6-5 to TRBJ1-1, with D tentatively TRBD1 (5 bases). V lost 7 bases and J 2 bases, leaving 17 bases between the germline ends. From germline, CDR1 is MNHEY and CDR2 SVGAGI. The CDR3 extends over 15 amino acids. The CDR3 DNA reads TGTGCCAGCAAAACGGTAGAACAGGTAAACACTGAAGCTTTCTTT. Translated: CASKTVEQVNTEAFF.